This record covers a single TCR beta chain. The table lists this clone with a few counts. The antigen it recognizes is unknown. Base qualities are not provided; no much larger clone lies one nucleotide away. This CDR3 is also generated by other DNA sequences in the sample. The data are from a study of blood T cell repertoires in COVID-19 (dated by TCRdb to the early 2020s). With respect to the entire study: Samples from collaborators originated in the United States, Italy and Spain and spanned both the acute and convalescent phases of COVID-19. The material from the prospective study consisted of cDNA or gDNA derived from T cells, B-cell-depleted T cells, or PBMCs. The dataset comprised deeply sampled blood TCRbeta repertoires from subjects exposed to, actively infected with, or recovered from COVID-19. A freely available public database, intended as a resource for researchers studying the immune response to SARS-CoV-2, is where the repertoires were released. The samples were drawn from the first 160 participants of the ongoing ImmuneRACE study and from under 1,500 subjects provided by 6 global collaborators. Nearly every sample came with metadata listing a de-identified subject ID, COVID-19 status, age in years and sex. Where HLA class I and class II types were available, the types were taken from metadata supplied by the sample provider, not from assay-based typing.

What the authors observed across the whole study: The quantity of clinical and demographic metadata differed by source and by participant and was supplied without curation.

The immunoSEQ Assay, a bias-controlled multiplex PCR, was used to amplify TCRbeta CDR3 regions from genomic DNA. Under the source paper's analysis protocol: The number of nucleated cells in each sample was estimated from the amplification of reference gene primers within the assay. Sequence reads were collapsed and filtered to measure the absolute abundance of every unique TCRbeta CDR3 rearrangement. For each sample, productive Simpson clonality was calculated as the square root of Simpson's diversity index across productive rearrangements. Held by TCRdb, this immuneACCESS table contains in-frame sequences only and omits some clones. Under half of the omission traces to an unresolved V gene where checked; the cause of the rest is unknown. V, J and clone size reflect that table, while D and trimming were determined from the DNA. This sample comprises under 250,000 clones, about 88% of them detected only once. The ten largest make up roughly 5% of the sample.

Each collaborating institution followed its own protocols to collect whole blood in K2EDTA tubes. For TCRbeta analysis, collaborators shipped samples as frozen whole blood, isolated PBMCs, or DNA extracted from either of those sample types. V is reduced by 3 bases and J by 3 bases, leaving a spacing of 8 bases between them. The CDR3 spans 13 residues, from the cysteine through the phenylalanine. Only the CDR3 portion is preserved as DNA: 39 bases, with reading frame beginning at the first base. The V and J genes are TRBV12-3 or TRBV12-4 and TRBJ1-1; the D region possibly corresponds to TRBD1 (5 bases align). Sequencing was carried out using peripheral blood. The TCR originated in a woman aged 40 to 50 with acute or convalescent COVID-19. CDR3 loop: CASSFRRDTEAFF. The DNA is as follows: TGTGCCAGCAGTTTTCGCAGGGACACTGAAGCTTTCTTT.